These 18 T cell receptor beta chains originate from one sample sequenced in a study of T cells in Graves' hyperthyroidism and ophthalmopathy. Regions amplified from RNA transcripts were the TCR beta CDR3 regions. The primer set for the first-round RT-PCR of the TCR CDR3 was HTBI. TCRdb called the multiplex PCR reads again in MiXCR, with one record for every CDR3 protein. Among under 400,000 distinct CDR3 sequences, approximately 13% were seen once, and the ten largest hold about 11%. Sequencing input: blood. The receptor source for this set is a woman aged 55-69 years with Graves' hyperthyroidism.

This clonotype was detected many times. The V gene is TRBV2, the J gene TRBJ2-1; D possibly corresponds to TRBD2 (6 bases). V lost 6 bases to trimming and J lost 6 bases, with 15 bases between them. The CDR3 sequence is 14 residues long. Per the germline V gene, CDR1 is SNHLY and CDR2 is FYNNEI. In nucleotides, the CDR3 is TGTGCCAGCAGCTCTAGCGCGAGGGGCAATGAGCAGTTCTTC. As protein: CASSSSARGNEQFF.

The genes are TRBV7-6 and TRBJ1-2; D is unresolved. Trimming stripped 2 bases from V and 2 bases from J, with 15 bases between. Germline-derived CDR1 and CDR2 are SGHVS and FNYEAQ. CDR3 length: 16 amino acids. This CDR3 is CASSLMAGVQNYGYTF. The CDR3 DNA follows: TGTGCCAGCAGCTTAATGGCAGGAGTACAAAACTATGGCTACACCTTC.

This clonotype was seen many times. The chain uses TRBV20-1 and TRBJ2-7, with 13 bases matching TRBD2. This CDR3 has 13 residues. V lost 5 bases and J lost 5; bases outside the gene matches: 3. Germline V CDR1 and CDR2: DFQATT, SNEGSKA (reference sequence). CDR3 nucleotide sequence: TGCAGTGCTGGCGGACTAGCGGGAGACGAGCAGTACTTC. Its translation is CSAGGLAGDEQYF.

This clonotype appeared many times. This chain connects TRBV6-5 to TRBJ1-4; D perhaps matches TRBD1 (6 bases). The V gene lost 0 bases and the J gene lost 6 bases, with 11 bases spanning the gap. Per germline, CDR1 MNHEY and CDR2 SVGAGI. The CDR3 is 15 residues long. The CDR3: CASSYSGGTYEKLFF. The CDR3 DNA sequence: TGTGCCAGCAGTTACTCGGGGGGCACGTATGAAAAACTGTTTTTT.

This clonotype was counted many times. This chain uses TRBV5-1 with TRBJ2-2; 9 positions match TRBD1. The junction had 14 bases not matched to a gene; V was cut back by 5 bases and J by 6 bases. Germline assignment: CDR1 SGHRS and CDR2 YFSETQ. This CDR3 comprises 17 residues. The CDR3 DNA follows: TGCGCCAGCAGACAACAGGGGGCCCCCAGTTGGGCCGGGGAGCTGTTTTTT. This codes for CASRQQGAPSWAGELFF.

This clonotype was recorded many times. V usage is TRBV6-1 and J usage is TRBJ2-3, with TRBD2 matching 13 bases. CDR1 is MNHNS and CDR2 is SASEGT in the germline V gene. The CDR3 sequence is 16 residues long. Trimming took 5 bases from V and 2 from J; bases not matched to a gene: 4. The DNA of the CDR3 is TGTGCCAGCAGTTCACTAGCGGGAGGGTACACAGATACGCAGTATTTT. Translated, it gives CASSSLAGGYTDTQYF.

This clonotype turned up a few times. This chain links TRBV20-1 with TRBJ2-1; D unresolved. Between the trimmed V and J ends, which lost 3 bases and 1 base, there was a span of 7 bases. The CDR3 is 13 amino acids. Per germline, CDR1 DFQATT and CDR2 SNEGSKA (reference sequence). The CDR3 sequence: CSARSRSYNEQFF. The CDR3 DNA follows: TGCAGTGCTAGGTCCAGGTCCTACAATGAGCAGTTCTTC.

In its sample, this clonotype was seen a few times. This chain uses TRBV20-1 with TRBJ1-2, with a weak D call TRBD1 (5 bases). CDR1 is DFQATT, CDR2 SNEGSKA, per germline (reference sequence). The CDR3 has 14 amino acids. Trimming cost V 5 bases and J 3 bases, with 16 bases left between them. The CDR3 DNA is TGCAGTGCTTATACGGACACCGCTTACTATGGCTACACCTTC. It specifies CSAYTDTAYYGYTF.

The J gene is TRBJ2-1, the V gene TRBV19, with 8 bases lining up with TRBD2. Germline V gene data show CDR1 as LNHDA and CDR2 as SQIVND (reference sequence). Trimming at V came to 5 bases and at J to 6 bases, leaving 21 bases not matched to a gene. The CDR3 is 19 residues long. The CDR3 region has the DNA TGTGCCAGTAGTTCAAGTACTAGCGGTGTCTGGAGGGAGGTCAATGAGCAGTTCTTC. It is translated as CASSSSTSGVWREVNEQFF. Together with reference TRBV19 and TRBJ2-1, the CDR3 gives the full variable domain: DGGITQSPKYLFRKEGQNVTLSCEQNLNHDAMYWYRQDPGQGLRLIYYSQIVNDFQKGDIAEGYSVSREKKESFPLTVTSAQKNPTAFYLCASSSSTSGVWREVNEQFFGPGTRLTVL.

At least ten counts were recorded for this clonotype. The J gene is TRBJ1-1, the V gene TRBV3-1; tentative D call: TRBD1 (5 bases). The V end was cut by 4 bases, the J end by 3 bases, with 9 bases between. This CDR3 contains 13 residues. Germline V gives CDR1 LGHDT, CDR2 YNNKEL (reference sequence). This CDR3 reads CASSPSGDTEAFF. The CDR3 coding sequence is TGTGCCAGCAGCCCCTCGGGGGACACTGAAGCTTTCTTT.

Remarks on this clonotype: This may come from a read error, since a much larger clone is one base off. This chain connects TRBV20-1 to TRBJ2-3; no firm D call. The CDR3 has 13 residues. Per the germline V gene, CDR1 is DFQATT and CDR2 is SNEGSKA (reference sequence). CDR3 coding DNA: TGCAGTGCTAAAGGGCCCACGCCCTTAACGCTGTATTTT. Encoded protein: CSAKGPTPLTLYF.

This clonotype was found many times. The rearrangement links TRBV12-3 or TRBV12-4 to TRBJ2-5; 9 bases map to TRBD2. V was clipped by 8 bases and J by 2 bases; unmatched bases: 3. The CDR3 is 13 amino acids. The CDR3 here is CASRTSEQETQYF. The CDR3 region has the DNA TGTGCCAGCCGGACTAGCGAACAAGAGACCCAGTACTTC.

This clonotype has a handful of counts. V is TRBV5-4 and J is TRBJ1-2; no definite D call. CDR1 and CDR2 from the germline V gene are SGHNT and YYREEE (reference sequence). Between the trimmed V and J ends, which lost 1 base and 3 bases, there was a span of 10 bases. The CDR3 covers 14 residues. DNA for the CDR3: TGTGCCAGCAGCTTGAGGCAGAGCCACTATGGCTACACCTTC. Encoded protein: CASSLRQSHYGYTF.

The chain carries TRBV6-5 and TRBJ1-5; the D gene is possibly TRBD1 (6 bases). CDR1 MNHEY and CDR2 SVGAGI come from the germline V gene. The CDR3 is 15 amino acids. V was cut by 0 bases and J by 9 bases, with 15 bases left in between. CDR3 in amino acids: CASSYSRQGKGPQHF. The CDR3 DNA reads TGTGCCAGCAGTTACTCAAGGCAGGGGAAAGGGCCCCAGCATTTT.

This clonotype was detected ten times or more. The V and J genes are TRBV9 and TRBJ2-1; D perhaps matches TRBD1 (6 bases). Germline V gene lookup returns CDR1 SGDLS and CDR2 YYNGEE. The CDR3 sequence is 15 residues long. V was pared by 3 bases and J by 5 bases, with 15 bases between. CDR3 residues: CASSASGQFNNEQFF. The CDR3 nucleotides read TGTGCCAGCAGCGCGAGCGGACAGTTCAACAATGAGCAGTTCTTC. The whole variable domain, remainder taken from reference TRBV9 and TRBJ2-1, is DSGVTQTPKHLITATGQRVTLRCSPRSGDLSVYWYQQSLDQGLQFLIQYYNGEERAKGNILERFSAQQFPDLHSELNLSSLELGDSALYFCASSASGQFNNEQFFGPGTRLTVL.

The sample holds many counts of this clonotype. V usage is TRBV5-1 and J usage is TRBJ2-7, with D uncertain. The CDR3 runs 13 residues. Deletions cut 4 bases from V and 4 bases from J, with 12 bases between. Germline V gives CDR1 SGHRS, CDR2 YFSETQ. CDR3: CASSGPPPYEQYF. Written as DNA, the CDR3 is TGCGCCAGCAGCGGGCCTCCCCCTTACGAGCAGTACTTC.

This clonotype was seen repeatedly, ten times or more. This chain uses TRBV7-3 with TRBJ2-7; perhaps TRBD2 as D (5 bases). V was shortened by 0 bases and J by 4 bases, with 13 bases between the two germline ends. Germline values: CDR1 SGHTA, CDR2 FQGTGA. CDR3 size: 15 residues. CDR3 region: CASSLTSGGQYEQYF. DNA for the CDR3: TGTGCCAGCAGCTTAACGAGCGGAGGCCAGTACGAGCAGTACTTC.

There are a few counts of this clonotype. This may be a read error, as it is one base from a much larger clone. V gene TRBV6-1 combines with J gene TRBJ2-1; 7 nucleotides agree with TRBD2. The CDR3 covers 17 residues. Germline CDR1 and CDR2: MNHNS and SASEGT. The CDR3 spells CASSWDYPPGGRNERFF. CDR3 DNA: TGTGCCAGCAGCTGGGACTATCCTCCTGGGGGAAGGAATGAGCGGTTCTTC.